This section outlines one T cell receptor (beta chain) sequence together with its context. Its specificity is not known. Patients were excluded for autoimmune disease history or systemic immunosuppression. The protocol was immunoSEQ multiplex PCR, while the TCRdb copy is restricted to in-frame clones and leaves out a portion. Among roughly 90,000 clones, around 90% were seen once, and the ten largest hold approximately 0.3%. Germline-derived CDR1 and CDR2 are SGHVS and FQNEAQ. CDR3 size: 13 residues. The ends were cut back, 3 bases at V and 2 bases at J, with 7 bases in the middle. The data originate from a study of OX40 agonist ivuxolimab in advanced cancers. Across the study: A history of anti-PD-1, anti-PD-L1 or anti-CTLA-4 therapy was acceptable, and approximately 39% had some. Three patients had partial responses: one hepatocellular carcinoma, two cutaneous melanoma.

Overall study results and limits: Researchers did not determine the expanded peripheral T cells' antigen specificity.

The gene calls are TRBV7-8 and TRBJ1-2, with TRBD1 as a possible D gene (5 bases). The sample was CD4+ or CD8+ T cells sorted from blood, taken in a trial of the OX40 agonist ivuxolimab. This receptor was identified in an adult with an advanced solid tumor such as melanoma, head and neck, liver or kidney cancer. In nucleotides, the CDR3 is TGTGCCAGCAGCTTGGCAGGGAACTATGGCTACACCTTC. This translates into CASSLAGNYGYTF.